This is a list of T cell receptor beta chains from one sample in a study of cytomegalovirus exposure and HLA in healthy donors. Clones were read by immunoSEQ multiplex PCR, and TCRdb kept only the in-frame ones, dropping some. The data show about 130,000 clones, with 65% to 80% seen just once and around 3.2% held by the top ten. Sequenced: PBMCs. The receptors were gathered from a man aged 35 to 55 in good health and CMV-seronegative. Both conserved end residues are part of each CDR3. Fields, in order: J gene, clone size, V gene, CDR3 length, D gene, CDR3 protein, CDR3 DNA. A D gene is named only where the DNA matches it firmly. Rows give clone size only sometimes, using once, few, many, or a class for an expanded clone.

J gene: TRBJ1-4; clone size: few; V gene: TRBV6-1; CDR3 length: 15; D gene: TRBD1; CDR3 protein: CASSELGQGNEKLFF; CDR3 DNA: TGTGCCAGCAGTGAATTGGGACAGGGGAATGAAAAACTGTTTTTT
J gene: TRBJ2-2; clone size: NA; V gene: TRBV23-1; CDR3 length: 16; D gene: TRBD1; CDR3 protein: CASIGTGGSNTGELFF; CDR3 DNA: TGCGCCAGCATCGGGACAGGGGGATCGAACACCGGGGAGCTGTTTTTT
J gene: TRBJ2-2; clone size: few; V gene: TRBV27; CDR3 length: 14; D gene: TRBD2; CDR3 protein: CAAGLAGSTGELFF; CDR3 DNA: TGTGCCGCCGGACTAGCGGGAAGCACCGGGGAGCTGTTTTTT
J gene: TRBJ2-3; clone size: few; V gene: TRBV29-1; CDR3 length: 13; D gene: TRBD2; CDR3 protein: CSTAGGSGDTQYF; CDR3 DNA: TGCAGCACGGCGGGAGGTTCGGGAGATACGCAGTATTTT
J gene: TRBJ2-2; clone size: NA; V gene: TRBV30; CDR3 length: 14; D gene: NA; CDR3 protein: CAWSPKLGLGELFF; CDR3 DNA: TGTGCCTGGAGTCCGAAGCTAGGCCTCGGGGAGCTGTTTTTT
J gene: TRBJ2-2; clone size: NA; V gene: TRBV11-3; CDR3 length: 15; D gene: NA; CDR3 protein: CASSLGQVNTGELFF; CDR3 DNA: TGTGCCAGCAGCTTAGGACAGGTCAACACCGGGGAGCTGTTTTTT
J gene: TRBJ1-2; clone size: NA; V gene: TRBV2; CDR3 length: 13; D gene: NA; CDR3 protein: CASSETGGYGYTF; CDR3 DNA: TGTGCCAGCAGTGAAACGGGGGGCTATGGCTACACCTTC
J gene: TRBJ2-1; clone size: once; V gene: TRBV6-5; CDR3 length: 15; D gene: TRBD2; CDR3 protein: CASSPGRGGHNEQFF; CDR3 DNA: TGTGCCAGCAGTCCCGGCCGGGGGGGGCACAATGAGCAGTTCTTC
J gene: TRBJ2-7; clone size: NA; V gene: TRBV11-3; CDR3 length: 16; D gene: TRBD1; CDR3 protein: CASSLDWTGGNHEQYF; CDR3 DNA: TGTGCCAGCAGCTTAGACTGGACAGGGGGAAACCACGAGCAGTACTTC
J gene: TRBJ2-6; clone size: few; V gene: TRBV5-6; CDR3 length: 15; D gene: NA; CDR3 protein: CASSLSGAGANVLTF; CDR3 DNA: TGTGCCAGCAGCTTGTCCGGGGCTGGGGCCAACGTCCTGACTTTC
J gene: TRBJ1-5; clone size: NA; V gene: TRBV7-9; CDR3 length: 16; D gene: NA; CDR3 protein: CASSPAGVWSNQPQHF; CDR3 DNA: TGTGCCAGCAGCCCAGCGGGGGTATGGAGCAATCAGCCCCAGCATTTT
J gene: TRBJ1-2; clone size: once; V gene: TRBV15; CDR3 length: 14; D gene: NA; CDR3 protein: CATSRDNGGYGYTF; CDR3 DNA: TGTGCCACCAGCAGAGATAATGGCGGCTATGGCTACACCTTC
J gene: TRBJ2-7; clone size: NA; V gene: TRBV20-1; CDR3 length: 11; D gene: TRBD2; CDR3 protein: CSLAGTYEQYF; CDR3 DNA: TGCAGTCTAGCGGGAACCTACGAGCAGTACTTC
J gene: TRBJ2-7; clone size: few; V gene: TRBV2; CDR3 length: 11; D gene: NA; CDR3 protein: CASSVSYEQYF; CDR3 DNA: TGTGCCAGCAGTGTCAGCTACGAGCAGTACTTC
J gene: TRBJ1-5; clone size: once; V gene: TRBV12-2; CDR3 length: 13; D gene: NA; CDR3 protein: CASRLFRGKPQHF; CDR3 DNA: TGTGCAAGTCGCTTATTTCGGGGGAAGCCCCAGCATTTT
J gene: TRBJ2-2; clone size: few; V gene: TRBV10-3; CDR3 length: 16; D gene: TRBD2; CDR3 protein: CAISGGGRAHTGELFF; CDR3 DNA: TGTGCCATCAGTGGGGGGGGGAGGGCCCACACCGGGGAGCTGTTTTTT
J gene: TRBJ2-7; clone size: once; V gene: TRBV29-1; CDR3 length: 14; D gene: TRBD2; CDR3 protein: CSAVVTRGSNEQYF; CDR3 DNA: TGCAGCGCTGTCGTTACGCGGGGGTCGAACGAGCAGTACTTC
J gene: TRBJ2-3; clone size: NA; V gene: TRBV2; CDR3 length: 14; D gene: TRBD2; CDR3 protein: CASSVLAGRDTQYF; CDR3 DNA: TGTGCCAGCAGTGTACTAGCGGGAAGAGATACGCAGTATTTT
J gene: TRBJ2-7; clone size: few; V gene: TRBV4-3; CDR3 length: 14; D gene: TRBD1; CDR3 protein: CASSQRTGAAEQYF; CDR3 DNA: TGCGCCAGCAGCCAAAGGACAGGGGCAGCCGAGCAGTACTTC
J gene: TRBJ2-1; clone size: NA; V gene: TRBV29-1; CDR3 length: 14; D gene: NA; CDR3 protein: CSVERGEGGSEQFF; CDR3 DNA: TGCAGCGTTGAACGGGGGGAGGGGGGCAGTGAGCAGTTCTTC
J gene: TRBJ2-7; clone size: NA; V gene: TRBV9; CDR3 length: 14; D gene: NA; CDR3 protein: CASSPQSGSDEQYF; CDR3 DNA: TGTGCCAGCAGCCCCCAATCGGGTTCCGACGAGCAGTACTTC
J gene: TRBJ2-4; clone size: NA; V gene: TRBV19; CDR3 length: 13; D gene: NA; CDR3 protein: CASSIGQQNIQYF; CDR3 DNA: TGTGCCAGTAGTATTGGGCAGCAAAACATTCAGTACTTC
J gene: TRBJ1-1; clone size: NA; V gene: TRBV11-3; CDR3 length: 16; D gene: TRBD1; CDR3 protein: CASSLEPGTGLTEAFF; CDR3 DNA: TGTGCCAGCAGCTTAGAACCCGGGACAGGGCTTACTGAAGCTTTCTTT
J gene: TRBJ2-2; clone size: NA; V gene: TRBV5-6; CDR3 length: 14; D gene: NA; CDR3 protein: CASSLAPRTGELFF; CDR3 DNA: TGTGCCAGCAGCTTGGCCCCCCGCACCGGGGAGCTGTTTTTT
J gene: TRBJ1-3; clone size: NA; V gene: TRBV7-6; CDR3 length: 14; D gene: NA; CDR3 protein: CASRQGFSGNTIYF; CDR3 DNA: TGTGCCAGCAGACAGGGTTTCTCTGGAAACACCATATATTTT
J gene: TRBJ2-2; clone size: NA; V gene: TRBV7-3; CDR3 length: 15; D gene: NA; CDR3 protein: CASSPTGPNTGELFF; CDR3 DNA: TGTGCCAGCAGCCCGACAGGCCCGAACACCGGGGAGCTGTTTTTT
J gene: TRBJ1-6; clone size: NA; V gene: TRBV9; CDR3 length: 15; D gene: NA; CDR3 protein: CASSVATGRNSPLHF; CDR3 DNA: TGTGCCAGCAGCGTAGCCACAGGGCGGAATTCACCCCTCCACTTT
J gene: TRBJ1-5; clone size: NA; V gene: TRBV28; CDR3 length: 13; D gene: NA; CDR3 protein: CASSLSKFRPQHF; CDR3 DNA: TGTGCCAGCAGTTTATCTAAATTTAGGCCCCAGCATTTT
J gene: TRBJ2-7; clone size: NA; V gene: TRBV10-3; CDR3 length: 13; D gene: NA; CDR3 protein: CASLYRGGYEQYF; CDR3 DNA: TGTGCCAGCCTATACAGGGGGGGATACGAGCAGTACTTC
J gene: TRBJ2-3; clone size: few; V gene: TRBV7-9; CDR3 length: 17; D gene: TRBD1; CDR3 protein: CASSPDRAVDGTDTQYF; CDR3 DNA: TGTGCCAGCAGCCCCGACAGGGCGGTCGACGGCACAGATACGCAGTATTTT
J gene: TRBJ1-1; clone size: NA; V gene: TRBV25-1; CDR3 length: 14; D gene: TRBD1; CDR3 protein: CASKGTGMNTEAFF; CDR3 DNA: TGTGCCAGCAAGGGGACAGGCATGAACACTGAAGCTTTCTTT
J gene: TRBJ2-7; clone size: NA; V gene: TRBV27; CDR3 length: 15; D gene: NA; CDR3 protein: CASSWSSGQFYEQYF; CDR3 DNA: TGTGCCAGCAGTTGGAGCTCTGGACAGTTCTACGAGCAGTACTTC
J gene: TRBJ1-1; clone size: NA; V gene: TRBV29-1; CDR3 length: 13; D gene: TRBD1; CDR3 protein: CSVDQGASTEAFF; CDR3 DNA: TGCAGCGTCGACCAGGGGGCGTCCACTGAAGCTTTCTTT
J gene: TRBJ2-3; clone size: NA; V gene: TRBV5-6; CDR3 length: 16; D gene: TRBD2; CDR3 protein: CASSLAGTSDFDTQYF; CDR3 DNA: TGTGCCAGCAGCTTGGCCGGGACTAGCGATTTCGATACGCAGTATTTT
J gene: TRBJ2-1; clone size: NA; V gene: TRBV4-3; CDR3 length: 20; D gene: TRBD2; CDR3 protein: CASSQTPLSSGGAMQNEQFF; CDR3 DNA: TGCGCCAGCAGCCAGACTCCGCTTTCAAGCGGGGGGGCGATGCAGAATGAGCAGTTCTTC